The sequence of this TCR beta chain was determined in a study of blood T cell repertoires in COVID-19. Study overall: Researchers got acute and convalescent COVID-19 samples from the United States, Italy and Spain. PBMCs, B-cell-depleted T cells, or T cells were the source of the cDNA or gDNA that made up the material.

This CDR3 is 13 amino acids long. CDR1 and CDR2 (germline): GTSNPN, SVGIG (reference sequence). Trimming stripped 3 bases from V and 4 bases from J, with 12 bases between. Authors' processing steps: Cell counts per sample came from amplifying reference gene primers. Assay used: immunoSEQ multiplex PCR; TCRdb lists only in-frame clones, some missing. That table is the source of V, J and clone size, and D and trimming were worked out from the DNA. The sample shows 200,000 to 300,000 clones, roughly 83% of them seen only once. Patients from Seattle were sampled longitudinally, starting during active infection.

Source material: peripheral blood. This sequence joins TRBV30 and TRBJ1-1; D call uncertain. This clonotype was obtained from a woman of 80 years or more with COVID-19, enrolled during active disease. Here the CDR3 DNA reads TGTGCCTGGAGGGCCACCATCTCCACTGAAGCTTTCTTT. Its translation is CAWRATISTEAFF.